The sequence of this TCR beta chain was determined in a study of CD8 T cells in Susac syndrome. Germline V lookup: CDR1 LNHDA, CDR2 SQIVND (reference sequence). The CDR3 is made up of 11 amino acids. Germline trimming cut 6 bases from V and 14 bases from J; bases unmatched to any gene: 7. RNA, at about 0.5 to 1 ug, was reverse transcribed with random hexamers. TCRdb independently ran MiXCR on the immunoSEQ multiplex PCR reads; one entry per CDR3 protein. The repertoire has 300,000 to 350,000 distinct CDR3 sequences, roughly 94% of them found once; the top ten carry 0.06% to 0.075%. Negative isolation yielded CD4+ and CD8+ T cells, and FACS enriched TEMRA cells.

This chain joins TRBV19 and TRBJ2-1, with 7 nucleotides matching TRBD2. The specimen sequenced was CD4+ T cells from PBMCs. The TCR sequence derives from a human donor with multiple sclerosis. The CDR3 DNA follows: TGTGCCAGTAGGGCCGGGAGCGGGGAGTTCTTC. This encodes CASRAGSGEFF.